These T cell receptor beta chains were read from a single sample in a study of cytomegalovirus exposure and HLA in healthy donors. Using immunoSEQ multiplex PCR, the repertoire was profiled, and TCRdb retains in-frame clones only, with some absent. Among 65,000 or so clones listed, approximately 80% were seen once. Material for sequencing was PBMCs. The receptors shown here come from a woman aged 40 to 50 in good health and CMV-seropositive. The CDR3 runs from the conserved cysteine through the conserved F or W. The order of the fields is J gene, D gene, V gene, clone size, CDR3 protein, CDR3 DNA. A D gene is named only where the DNA matches it firmly. Size is omitted from some rows. Given values are once, few, many or a class for expanded clones.

TRBJ2-3	TRBD2	TRBV4-1	-	CASSQTGLSTDTQYF	TGCGCCAGCAGCCAAACGGGACTATCAACAGATACGCAGTATTTT
TRBJ1-2	-	TRBV5-5	-	CASSLGQAARHGYTF	TGTGCCAGCAGCTTGGGGCAGGCCGCGAGACATGGCTACACCTTC
TRBJ1-5	-	TRBV6-6	-	CASRSGGRVGNQPQHF	TGTGCCAGTCGAAGTGGGGGCAGGGTAGGCAATCAGCCCCAGCATTTT
TRBJ1-2	-	TRBV4-1	few	CASSQRVRSNYGYTF	TGCGCCAGCAGCCAGAGGGTCCGGAGTAACTATGGCTACACCTTC
TRBJ2-1	TRBD2	TRBV19	-	CASSGTSGSYNEQFF	TGTGCCAGTAGTGGGACTAGCGGATCCTACAATGAGCAGTTCTTC
TRBJ1-2	-	TRBV19	-	CASSGGHGYTF	TGTGCCAGTAGCGGGGGGCACGGCTACACCTTC
TRBJ1-5	-	TRBV25-1	-	CASSVAGYLQPQHF	TGTGCCAGCAGTGTTGCAGGGTATCTTCAGCCCCAGCATTTT
TRBJ2-3	-	TRBV30	-	CAWKLTQSGTDTQYF	TGTGCCTGGAAATTAACACAATCTGGCACAGATACGCAGTATTTT
TRBJ1-5	-	TRBV21-1	-	CASSKRTGVSNQPQHF	TGTGCCAGCAGCAAAAGGACAGGGGTGAGCAATCAGCCCCAGCATTTT
TRBJ1-1	TRBD1	TRBV19	-	CASSLRTGGAFF	TGTGCCAGTAGTCTTCGGACAGGCGGTGCTTTCTTT
TRBJ1-5	-	TRBV7-9	-	CASSSQVGQPQHF	TGTGCCAGCAGCTCACAGGTAGGCCAGCCCCAGCATTTT
TRBJ2-1	TRBD1	TRBV27	-	CASRVGQGLNEQFF	TGTGCCAGCAGGGTGGGACAGGGGCTCAATGAGCAGTTCTTC
TRBJ1-2	TRBD1	TRBV30	-	CAWRTGGERYGYTF	TGTGCCTGGAGGACAGGGGGCGAGCGCTATGGCTACACCTTC
TRBJ2-2	-	TRBV18	-	CANMGLDNTGELFF	TGTGCCAATATGGGACTTGACAACACCGGGGAGCTGTTTTTT
TRBJ2-7	TRBD2	TRBV7-9	-	CASSLGIGGVNEQYF	TGTGCCAGCAGCTTAGGTATCGGGGGGGTCAACGAGCAGTACTTC
TRBJ1-6	-	TRBV6-6	-	CASSDSPRSPLHF	TGTGCCAGCAGCGACAGTCCGCGTTCACCCCTCCACTTT
TRBJ1-6	TRBD1	TRBV9	-	CASSAIQGGDSPLHF	TGTGCCAGCAGCGCCATACAGGGGGGCGATTCACCCCTCCACTTT
TRBJ2-1	-	TRBV7-2	-	CASSFSHNEQFF	TGTGCCAGCAGCTTCTCTCACAATGAGCAGTTCTTC
TRBJ2-7	TRBD1	TRBV27	-	CASSLMPTGGIDEQYF	TGTGCCAGCAGTTTAATGCCGACAGGGGGCATCGACGAGCAGTACTTC
TRBJ2-7	-	TRBV21-1	-	CVSSRERGSYEQYF	TGTGTCAGCAGCAGGGAACGGGGATCCTACGAGCAGTACTTC
TRBJ1-2	-	TRBV4-3	-	CASSREAGRDVGYTF	TGCGCCAGCAGCCGGGAGGCAGGGAGGGATGTTGGCTACACCTTC
TRBJ2-5	-	TRBV5-6	-	CASEPGGLSETQYF	TGTGCCAGTGAACCGGGGGGCTTATCAGAGACCCAGTACTTC
TRBJ1-6	TRBD1	TRBV7-9	-	CASSPSGQDNSPLHF	TGTGCCAGCAGCCCGTCGGGACAGGATAATTCACCCCTCCACTTT
TRBJ1-1	-	TRBV18	few	CASSPDKLNTEAFF	TGTGCCAGCTCGCCGGACAAACTGAACACTGAAGCTTTCTTT
TRBJ2-7	TRBD1	TRBV5-1	-	CASSDRQGPYEQYF	TGCGCCAGCAGCGACCGACAGGGCCCCTACGAGCAGTACTTC
TRBJ1-1	TRBD1	TRBV7-9	-	CASSLGDRTMNTEAFF	TGTGCCAGCAGCTTAGGGGACAGGACTATGAACACTGAAGCTTTCTTT
TRBJ1-5	-	TRBV2	-	CASSEAGPGAQHF	TGTGCCAGCAGTGAAGCAGGTCCCGGGGCCCAGCATTTT
TRBJ2-1	-	TRBV30	-	CAWSGTGLQGNEQFF	TGTGCCTGGAGTGGAACGGGACTTCAGGGTAATGAGCAGTTCTTC
TRBJ2-2	-	TRBV2	-	CASSKLNTGELFF	TGTGCCAGCAGCAAACTGAACACCGGGGAGCTGTTTTTT
TRBJ2-3	-	TRBV5-4	-	CASSSAQGLRADTQYF	TGTGCCAGCAGCTCGGCCCAGGGTCTTAGGGCAGATACGCAGTATTTT
TRBJ1-2	-	TRBV6-5	-	CASSPRLNPNYGYTF	TGTGCCAGCAGTCCGCGCCTCAACCCTAACTATGGCTACACCTTC
TRBJ2-2	-	TRBV9	once	CASNFRPGELFF	TGTGCCAGCAATTTCAGGCCCGGGGAGCTGTTTTTT
TRBJ2-3	TRBD2	TRBV7-3	-	CASSPGALAGGADTQYF	TGTGCCAGCAGCCCAGGGGCTTTAGCGGGGGGGGCAGATACGCAGTATTTT
TRBJ2-1	-	TRBV11-1	-	CASSPTGGLRNEQFF	TGTGCCAGCAGCCCCACGGGGGGCCTGAGGAATGAGCAGTTCTTC
TRBJ1-1	TRBD1	TRBV5-1	-	CASSAGQGARGTEAFF	TGCGCCAGCAGCGCCGGACAGGGGGCGAGGGGCACTGAAGCTTTCTTT
TRBJ2-6	-	TRBV4-3	-	CASSQSGLGANVLTF	TGCGCCAGCAGCCAGTCAGGTCTTGGGGCCAACGTCCTGACTTTC
TRBJ2-3	-	TRBV11-2	-	CASSRISGDTQYF	TGTGCCAGCAGCCGCATATCCGGGGATACGCAGTATTTT